This T cell receptor beta chain was profiled in a study of beta chain features in type 1 diabetes (dated 2018 in TCRdb). About the full investigation: Patients and healthy donors did not differ in mean age, gender distribution, total cell number or subset yield. Across all samples, some 110,000,000 sorted cells were examined, and cell number per subset correlated strongly with RNA yield. In the study, recently diagnosed type 1 diabetes patients and matched healthy donors were compared on the TCRB repertoires of their sorted circulating CD4+ T cell subsets. Whereas all 30 or so donors provided naive and central memory subsets, regulatory and stem cell-like memory subsets were isolated from just 8 patients and roughly 8 healthy donors. The paper as a whole reports these results and caveats: Only small numbers of individuals were included in the HLA sub-analyses, which left unresolved whether HLA type had any influence on TCRB rearrangement. Shorter templates might be favored by PCR, yet because patient and control samples were amplified and corrected together, any such skew would affect both groups equally. Because cDNA was sequenced instead of genomic DNA, highly expressing activated cells could be over-represented, though the groups showed no difference in activation or CD3 levels. Fewer insertions and more nucleotide deletions at VDJ recombination sites were observed in patients with type 1 diabetes, implying thymic rearrangement abnormalities. In all four CD4+ subsets, TCRB CDR3 length was moderately but significantly shorter in type 1 diabetes patients. Naive, central memory and regulatory TCRB repertoires appeared to be more similar among patients than among healthy donors.

Its CDR3 holds 15 amino acids, cysteine through phenylalanine. Here the CDR3 DNA is all that survives: 45 bases in frame from base 1. V is clipped by 5 bases and J by 4 bases, and the sequence between their germline boundaries is 17 bases long. The germline V gene specifies LGHNT as CDR1 and FRNRAP as CDR2. The High Capacity cDNA Reverse Transcription Kit was used to reverse transcribe all of the isolated RNA, meaning that expressed TCRB transcripts were what got sequenced. Naive, central memory and regulatory T cell samples underwent deep immunoSEQ sequencing, averaging about 3.57 million total reads per sample. Sorted cells were lysed in RLT buffer, and RNA was extracted using DNase-treated RNeasy Micro or Mini kits according to cell number. Each cell subset was processed separately to prevent cross-contamination, with patient and healthy donor samples processed together. TCRB sequences were amplified from cDNA with the immunoSEQ multiplex PCR, producing 87-bp fragments spanning the CDR3 region. The amplicons were sequenced using the Illumina HiSeq platform. For the original study's pipeline: PCR bias was corrected computationally using synthetic template baselines, and reads within Hamming distance 2 were collapsed, with unmergeable singletons discarded. Reads were aligned against IMGT so that V, D and J genes, CDR3 length and insertions or deletions at six rearrangement sites could be assigned. Within each subset, clonotype counts were normalized to the number of sorted cells before true diversity and Gini coefficients were calculated with the tcR R package. The overlap coefficient, calculated on TCRB nucleotide sequences, was used to measure repertoire sharing. Out-of-frame TCRB sequences from naive cells were analyzed to stand in for the pre-selection repertoire. TCRdb took over this immuneACCESS table, retaining in-frame rearrangements with V and J assigned. Such tables are incomplete; in checked studies, under half of the missing clones stem from an unresolved V gene, and the remainder is unexplained. Clone size and V and J calls were adopted from that table, with D and trimming inferred from the DNA. Here the sample has over 200,000 clones; about 11% occur a single time. The ten largest clones represent approximately 0.017% of the sample.

In the case of this clone: Its antigen has not been determined. The record has no base qualities; no much larger clone is one base away.

Each donor gave one peripheral blood draw, approximately 110 mL on average, collected into heparinised tubes. A BD FACSAria II and a panel including CD45RO, CCR7, CD25, CD127, CD95 and CD27 were used to sort naive, central memory, regulatory and stem cell-like memory CD4+ T cells. Every sorted population had a purity above 95%. PBMCs were isolated right away by Lymphoprep density gradient centrifugation and were stained directly, without culture. To minimize batch effects, samples were stained and sorted in pairs, one healthy donor with one patient per experiment. The sequencing input was naive CD4+ T cells from blood. This specimen's cell subset or site label, interpreted: true naive CD4+ T cells. Recombination joined TRBV12-5 with TRBJ1-2, with TRBD1 as a weak D call on 5 bases. The clonotype originates from a man aged 25-45 years with type 1 diabetes. The nucleotide sequence is TGTGCTAGTGGTCACGACAGAATTTCTCTCTATGGCTACACCTTC. It translates to CASGHDRISLYGYTF.